Each of the 22 T cell receptor beta chains below was sequenced from the same sample in a study of OX40 agonist ivuxolimab in advanced cancers. Sequencing was performed with immunoSEQ multiplex PCR; in TCRdb, only in-frame clones are kept and a portion is missing. The sample comprises 55,000 to 85,000 clones, 80% of which are singletons, and about 1.2% rests with the top ten. Sample: CD4+ or CD8+ T cells sorted from blood, taken in a trial of the OX40 agonist ivuxolimab. These receptors all come from an adult with an advanced solid tumor such as melanoma, head and neck, liver or kidney cancer.

The chain carries TRBV2 and TRBJ1-1, with D uncertain. CDR3 length: 12 amino acids. The germline gives CDR1 SNHLY, CDR2 FYNNEI. Trimming took off 8 bases at V and 3 bases at J, with 10 bases between the two ends. For the CDR3, the DNA is TGTGCCAGCCAACTCATGGACACTGAAGCTTTCTTT. Its protein product is CASQLMDTEAFF.

The V and J genes are TRBV2 and TRBJ1-4; tentatively, D is TRBD1 (5 bases). The length of the CDR3 is 17 residues. Trimming left V 2 bases short and J 1 base short, with 14 bases between. Germline-derived CDR1 and CDR2 are SNHLY and FYNNEI. The CDR3 reads CASSESGATLTNEKLFF. In nucleotides, the CDR3 is TGTGCCAGCAGTGAATCTGGGGCCACCTTAACTAATGAAAAACTGTTTTTT.

This chain joins TRBV6-1 and TRBJ2-7; 7 positions agree with TRBD1. V trimming: 10 bases; J trimming: 3 bases; junction bases outside the gene matches: 6. The CDR3 totals 12 residues. Germline V gives CDR1 MNHNS, CDR2 SASEGT. The CDR3 spells CAIWDRFYEQYF. CDR3 DNA: TGTGCCATTTGGGACAGATTCTACGAGCAGTACTTC.

V usage is TRBV5-1 and J usage is TRBJ1-3; a weak D match, TRBD1 (6 bases). The CDR3 covers 17 residues. V gave up 0 bases and J gave up 0 bases, with 13 bases separating them. The germline gives CDR1 SGHRS, CDR2 YFSETQ. Here the CDR3 reads CASSLDRVDFSGNTIYF. The CDR3 DNA is TGCGCCAGCAGCTTGGACAGGGTAGACTTCTCTGGAAACACCATATATTTT.

Here the CDR3 reads CASSVQDRAAGANVLTF. The CDR3 nucleotides are TGTGCCAGCAGTGTCCAGGACAGGGCTGCTGGGGCCAACGTCCTGACTTTC. The chain uses TRBV6-1 and TRBJ2-6; 8 nucleotides line up with TRBD1. The germline CDR1 and CDR2 sequences are MNHNS and SASEGT. V shed 4 bases, J shed 2 bases, and the junction held 7 bases outside the gene matches. The CDR3 runs 17 residues.

The chain combines TRBV6-4 with TRBJ1-1, with TRBD1 as a possible D gene (5 bases). Trimming stripped 5 bases from V and 4 bases from J, with 14 bases between. Per germline, CDR1 MRHNA and CDR2 SNTAGT. The CDR3 spans 14 residues. The CDR3 bases are TGTGCCAGCAGTTCAGAAGGGGTGAGCACTGAAGCTTTCTTT. Translated, it gives CASSSEGVSTEAFF.

The chain combines TRBV12-5 with TRBJ1-3; 7 bases fit TRBD1. J lost 3 bases, V lost 0 bases, and 5 bases had no gene match. CDR1 is LGHNT and CDR2 is FRNRAP in the germline V gene. The CDR3 is made up of 16 amino acids. DNA of the CDR3: TGTGCTAGTGGTTTGGTCTCGACAGGGATTGGAAACACCATATATTTT. Amino acids: CASGLVSTGIGNTIYF.

This clone was counted a few times. V usage is TRBV18 and J usage is TRBJ1-1; 8 bases agree with TRBD1. Trimming removed 3 bases from V and 8 bases from J; junction bases left unmatched: 8. This CDR3 spans 14 amino acids. Per germline, CDR1 KGHSH and CDR2 LQKENI. CDR3 nucleotides: TGTGCCAGCTCACCTAGTATAGGGACAGGCGAAGCTTTCTTT. As protein: CASSPSIGTGEAFF.

The rearrangement joins TRBV5-1 to TRBJ1-2; D not resolved. The germline V gene encodes CDR1 SGHRS and CDR2 YFSETQ. Trimming took off 3 bases at V and 1 base at J, with 16 bases between the two ends. The CDR3 contains 16 residues. CDR3 sequence reads: CASSSGPTTRNYGYTF. DNA of the CDR3: TGCGCCAGCAGCTCTGGACCGACGACCCGTAACTATGGCTACACCTTC.

This clone was seen more than once but under ten times. This sequence joins TRBV11-2 and TRBJ2-5; 8 bases line up with TRBD2. The CDR3 contains 16 residues. Losses at the gene ends were 4 bases for V and 3 bases for J; bases not matched to a gene: 10. Germline V gene sequence: CDR1 SGHAT, CDR2 FQNNGV. This CDR3 reads CASSYGSGGGEETQYF. CDR3 nucleotide sequence: TGTGCCAGCAGCTACGGCAGCGGGGGAGGGGAAGAGACCCAGTACTTC.

This chain joins TRBV7-6 and TRBJ2-3; 12 bases are a match to TRBD2. V was pared by 1 base and J by 0 bases, with 5 bases of the junction left unmatched. The CDR3 runs to 18 residues. Germline CDR1 and CDR2: SGHVS and FNYEAQ. Here the CDR3 reads CASSLVATSGGSTDTQYF. The CDR3 nucleotides read TGTGCCAGCAGCTTAGTAGCGACTAGCGGGGGAAGCACAGATACGCAGTATTTT.

The chain has TRBV7-2 and TRBJ2-5, with D possibly matching TRBD1 (6 bases). V was cut by 5 bases and J by 10 bases, with 14 bases left in between. CDR3 size: 12 residues. CDR1 and CDR2 from the germline V gene are SGHTA and FQGNSA. The DNA for the CDR3 is TGTGCCAGCAGCCCTGCAGGGGTTCGCCAGTACTTC. It translates to CASSPAGVRQYF.

This clone was observed once. V usage is TRBV2 and J usage is TRBJ2-4; tentatively, D is TRBD1 (5 bases). The germline V and J ends were trimmed by 6 bases and 8 bases, with 14 bases remaining between them. The CDR3 has 13 residues. Germline loops: CDR1 SNHLY, CDR2 FYNNEI. The DNA for the CDR3 is TGTGCCAGCAGACAGGTGTCGGCGGACATTCAGTACTTC. Translating it yields CASRQVSADIQYF.

This sequence joins TRBV2 and TRBJ1-1, with 10 bases identical to TRBD1. Germline trimming cut 4 bases from V and 3 bases from J; bases unmatched to any gene: 5. Germline CDR1 SNHLY, CDR2 FYNNEI. CDR3 size: 15 residues. CDR3 amino acids: CASSVSGTGDTEAFF. CDR3 DNA: TGTGCCAGCAGTGTATCCGGGACAGGGGACACTGAAGCTTTCTTT. Full variable domain (remainder filled in from reference TRBV2 and TRBJ1-1): EPEVTQTPSHQVTQMGQEVILRCVPISNHLYFYWYRQILGQKVEFLVSFYNNEISEKSEIFDDQFSVERPDGSNFTLKIRSTKLEDSAMYFCASSVSGTGDTEAFFGQGTRLTVV.

V is TRBV5-1 and J is TRBJ2-2, with D possibly being TRBD1 (5 bases). Deletions cut 2 bases from V and 2 bases from J, with 16 bases between. CDR1 and CDR2 from the germline V gene are SGHRS and YFSETQ. The CDR3 has 17 residues. DNA for the CDR3: TGCGCCAGCAGCTTCCCGGACACAGAGTTCAACACCGGGGAGCTGTTTTTT. Translating gives CASSFPDTEFNTGELFF. The full variable domain, its missing parts supplied by reference TRBV5-1 and TRBJ2-2, is KAGVTQTPRYLIKTRGQQVTLSCSPISGHRSVSWYQQTPGQGLQFLFEYFSETQRNKGNFPGRFSGRQFSNSRSEMNVSTLELGDSALYLCASSFPDTEFNTGELFFGEGSRLTVL.

The chain uses TRBV5-6 and TRBJ2-4; 7 nucleotides line up with TRBD1. In germline, CDR1 is SGHDT, CDR2 YYEEEE. V lost 3 bases, J lost 7 bases, and 4 bases stayed unmatched. This CDR3 is built from 13 residues. CDR3 loop: CASSWGQINIQYF. In DNA form, the CDR3 reads TGTGCCAGCAGCTGGGGACAGATCAACATTCAGTACTTC.

The V and J genes are TRBV6-1 and TRBJ2-5; TRBD1 aligns across 8 bases. The better agreement between TRBJ2-7 and the DNA end casts doubt on the J call. Germline V gives CDR1 MNHNS, CDR2 SASEGT. CDR3 length equals 13 residues. The CDR3 region has the DNA TGTGCCAGCAAGTACAGGGGGAGTTACGAGCAGTACTTC. Its translation is CASKYRGSYEQYF.

The chain is built from TRBV2 and TRBJ1-5, with 10 bases aligning to TRBD1. The CDR3 runs 16 residues. Germline values: CDR1 SNHLY, CDR2 FYNNEI. J was trimmed by 0 bases and V by 10 bases; bases with no gene match: 9. CDR3 protein: CATLRDRGYSNQPQHF. The CDR3 coding sequence is TGTGCCACCTTAAGGGACAGGGGTTATAGCAATCAGCCCCAGCATTTT.

The genes are TRBV9 and TRBJ1-4; no reliable D call. The V gene lost 0 bases and the J gene lost 0 bases, with 6 bases spanning the gap. CDR1 SGDLS and CDR2 YYNGEE come from the germline V gene. The CDR3 totals 15 residues. The DNA of the CDR3 is TGTGCCAGCAGCGTAGGGGTGACAACTAATGAAAAACTGTTTTTT. Its protein is CASSVGVTTNEKLFF. The full variable domain, with the rest looked up from reference TRBV9 and TRBJ1-4, is DSGVTQTPKHLITATGQRVTLRCSPRSGDLSVYWYQQSLDQGLQFLIQYYNGEERAKGNILERFSAQQFPDLHSELNLSSLELGDSALYFCASSVGVTTNEKLFFGSGTQLSVL.

The V call is TRBV7-8, the J call TRBJ2-4; the D is unclear. The CDR3 is 13 amino acids. Trimming took off 5 bases at V and 1 base at J, with 6 bases between the two ends. Germline CDR1 reads SGHVS; CDR2 reads FQNEAQ. Here the CDR3 DNA reads TGTGCCAGCAGCCTCACGGCCAAAAACATTCAGTACTTC. Its protein product is CASSLTAKNIQYF.

CDR3 sequence (DNA): TGTGCCAGCTCACCCTCTAACTATGGCTACACCTTC. Translation gives CASSPSNYGYTF. The V and J genes are TRBV18 and TRBJ1-2, with no clear D. Germline CDR1 and CDR2: KGHSH and LQKENI. V was trimmed by 3 bases and J by 0 bases, leaving 2 bases between them. The CDR3 is 12 residues long. The complete variable domain, with remaining parts taken from reference TRBV18 and TRBJ1-2, reads NAGVMQNPRHLVRRRGQEARLRCSPMKGHSHVYWYRQLPEEGLKFMVYLQKENIIDESGMPKERFSAEFPKEGPSILRIQQVVRGDSAAYFCASSPSNYGYTFGSGTRLTVV.

This chain uses TRBV18 with TRBJ1-1; 7 bases are shared with TRBD1. V shed 2 bases and J 6 bases; nucleotides not matched to a gene: 6. This CDR3 comprises 14 residues. In germline, CDR1 is KGHSH, CDR2 LQKENI. The CDR3 DNA follows: TGTGCCAGCTCACCAAGGGAGGGGGCCCCTGAAGCTTTCTTT. Residues: CASSPREGAPEAFF.